What follows are 25 T cell receptor beta chains derived from one specimen sequenced in a study of T cell responses to AZD1222 COVID-19 vaccine. The method was immunoSEQ multiplex PCR; TCRdb's version includes in-frame clones alone and lacks a portion of them. The repertoire includes some 150,000 clones, about 88% of them detected once, and 3.1% sits in the top ten. This specimen was peripheral blood, taken on day 0 of AZD1222 vaccination. The receptors stem from an adult in good health.

This clone was observed once. The V call is TRBV2, the J call TRBJ2-5, with 8 bases lining up with TRBD2. Looked up from germline, CDR1 is SNHLY and CDR2 is FYNNEI. V gave up 5 bases and J gave up 4 bases; unmatched junction bases: 6. The CDR3 covers 14 residues. The CDR3: CASSPGTRRETQYF. In DNA, the CDR3 is TGTGCCAGCAGTCCCGGGACTAGGAGAGAGACCCAGTACTTC.

The V gene is TRBV7-2, the J gene TRBJ2-7; the D is unclear. Germline assignment: CDR1 SGHTA and CDR2 FQGNSA. V was clipped by 5 bases and J by 0 bases, with 8 bases between them. This CDR3 has 13 residues. The CDR3 region is CASSTALSYEQYF. The CDR3, as DNA: TGTGCCAGCAGCACAGCTCTCTCCTACGAGCAGTACTTC.

V usage is TRBV6-2 or TRBV6-3 and J usage is TRBJ2-7; a possible D gene is TRBD2 (6 bases). V lost 2 bases, J lost 2 bases, and 10 bases lay in between. The germline V gene encodes CDR1 MNHEY and CDR2 SVGEGT. The CDR3 runs to 14 residues. CDR3 protein: CASSYGLATYEQYF. CDR3 coding DNA: TGTGCCAGCAGTTACGGGCTAGCGACCTACGAGCAGTACTTC.

The V call is TRBV5-1, the J call TRBJ2-7; TRBD1 aligns across 7 bases. The germline V gene has CDR1 SGHRS and CDR2 YFSETQ. CDR3 length: 15 amino acids. J was trimmed by 0 bases and V by 4 bases; bases with no gene match: 7. The CDR3 bases are TGCGCCAGCAGCCAGGACAGGCTACACTCCTACGAGCAGTACTTC. Translating gives CASSQDRLHSYEQYF.

This chain connects TRBV18 to TRBJ1-5; D ambiguous. CDR3 length equals 13 residues. Trimming pared 2 bases from V and 7 bases from J, leaving 9 bases between. CDR1 and CDR2 from the germline V gene are KGHSH and LQKENI. The CDR3 spells CASSPAALQPQHF. The CDR3 region has the DNA TGTGCCAGCTCACCAGCGGCTTTGCAGCCCCAGCATTTT.

The V and J genes are TRBV20-1 and TRBJ1-1; D may be TRBD1 (6 bases). The CDR3 has 11 amino acids. Germline V gives CDR1 DFQATT, CDR2 SNEGSKA (reference sequence). Deletions cut 6 bases from V and 6 bases from J, with 11 bases between. The DNA for the CDR3 is TGCAGTGCCACTACAGGGTCTGAAGCTTTCTTT. Protein: CSATTGSEAFF.

V and J are TRBV13 and TRBJ1-2; TRBD1 matches at 8 bases. CDR3 length: 14 amino acids. CDR1 PRHDT and CDR2 FYEKMQ come from the germline V gene (reference sequence). V trimming: 5 bases; J trimming: 4 bases; junction bases outside the gene matches: 6. The chain's CDR3 is CASSTKQGGYGYTF. The CDR3 DNA follows: TGTGCCAGCAGCACAAAACAGGGGGGCTATGGCTACACCTTC.

V is TRBV2 and J is TRBJ1-3; TRBD1 aligns across 12 bases. Germline V CDR1 and CDR2: SNHLY, FYNNEI. V was clipped by 8 bases and J by 0 bases; unmatched bases: 11. The CDR3 covers 18 residues. CDR3 bases: TGTGCCAGCGGCCGGGACAGGGGGCTCCTTAGCTCTGGAAACACCATATATTTT. Translating it yields CASGRDRGLLSSGNTIYF.

This clone was recorded only once. The CDR3 DNA follows: TGTGCCAGCAGCCAGCTGGAGCGGGGCCTCTCCTACAATGAGCAGTTCTTC. Its translation: CASSQLERGLSYNEQFF. The V and J genes are TRBV25-1 and TRBJ2-1, with 7 bases aligning to TRBD2. The CDR3 length is 17 residues. Trimming at V came to 6 bases and at J to 0 bases, leaving 11 bases not matched to a gene. Germline CDR1 reads MGHDK; CDR2 reads SYGVNS.

The V call is TRBV28, the J call TRBJ1-2, with D uncertain. Per the germline V gene, CDR1 is MDHEN and CDR2 is SYDVKM. With 8 bases removed from V and 0 bases from J, the gap between germline ends came to 16 bases. The CDR3 is made up of 15 amino acids. The CDR3 DNA sequence: TGTGCCAGCTCACCCGGCGGCGCCCCTAACTATGGCTACACCTTC. As protein: CASSPGGAPNYGYTF.

The V and J genes are TRBV10-3 and TRBJ1-2; 11 positions match TRBD1. The CDR3 runs to 13 residues. Trimming took 9 bases from V and 7 from J; bases not matched to a gene: 7. Germline lookup yields CDR1 ENHRY and CDR2 SYGVKD. CDR3 amino acids: CAIRTGGTGGYTF. The CDR3 DNA reads TGTGCCATACGGACAGGGGGCACGGGTGGCTACACCTTC.

This clone has a handful of counts. This rearrangement joins TRBV20-1 to TRBJ2-1, with 14 positions matching TRBD2. This CDR3 has 16 residues. V was clipped by 3 bases and J by 4 bases; unmatched bases: 5. The V gene's germline CDR1 is DFQATT and CDR2 SNEGSKA (reference sequence). CDR3 sequence (DNA): TGCAGTGCTAGTAGACTAGCGGGGGGGCGGTACAATGAGCAGTTCTTC. It codes for CSASRLAGGRYNEQFF.

The CDR3 nucleotides are TGTGCCAGCAGCTTTTACCCTACAGGAAAAAACACTGAAGCTTTCTTT. Translation: CASSFYPTGKNTEAFF. The chain couples TRBV7-8 to TRBJ1-1, with D perhaps TRBD1 (5 bases). The V end lost 3 bases, the J end lost 2 bases, and 16 bases lay between the germline ends. The germline V gene has CDR1 SGHVS and CDR2 FQNEAQ. The CDR3 runs 16 residues.

J is TRBJ2-7 and V is TRBV11-2, with D uncertain. There are 14 residues in the CDR3. Trimming cost V 3 bases and J 0 bases, with 9 bases left between them. CDR1 SGHAT and CDR2 FQNNGV come from the germline V gene. CDR3 nucleotides: TGTGCCAGCAGCTTTCGAAGTAGCTCCTACGAGCAGTACTTC. Its translation: CASSFRSSSYEQYF. The variable domain in full, with the rest retrieved from reference TRBV11-2 and TRBJ2-7, is EAGVAQSPRYKIIEKRQSVAFWCNPISGHATLYWYQQILGQGPKLLIQFQNNGVVDDSQLPKDRFSAERLKGVDSTLKIQPAKLEDSAVYLCASSFRSSSYEQYFGPGTRLTVT.

The chain joins TRBV5-8 to TRBJ1-1; tentatively, D is TRBD1 (5 bases). The V gene's germline CDR1 is SGHTS and CDR2 YDEGEE. The CDR3 sequence is 14 residues long. V shed 1 base and J shed 7 bases, with 14 bases lying between them. The CDR3 sequence: CASSLIPGTLEAFF. For the CDR3, the DNA is TGTGCCAGCAGCTTGATTCCCGGGACTCTTGAAGCTTTCTTT.

The J gene is TRBJ1-2, the V gene TRBV6-1; D remains ambiguous. CDR1 is MNHNS and CDR2 is SASEGT in the germline V gene. CDR3 length equals 15 residues. The germline V and J ends were trimmed by 2 bases and 6 bases, with 16 bases remaining between them. The CDR3 coding sequence is TGTGCCAGCAGTGAAAGATCCTTAGAGGCCAATGGCTACACCTTC. It specifies CASSERSLEANGYTF.

The count of this clone is one. This rearrangement joins TRBV9 to TRBJ2-7; 7 nucleotides line up with TRBD1. This CDR3 region has 14 residues. CDR1 and CDR2 (germline): SGDLS, YYNGEE. Germline trimming cut 4 bases from V and 3 bases from J; bases unmatched to any gene: 7. CDR3 sequence reads: CASSPRQGNYEQYF. The CDR3 coding sequence is TGTGCCAGCAGCCCCCGACAGGGAAACTACGAGCAGTACTTC.

The rearrangement uses TRBV9 and TRBJ1-1; no firm D call. V dropped 0 bases and J dropped 1 base, with 10 bases sitting between them. The CDR3 is 15 residues long. Germline CDR1 SGDLS, CDR2 YYNGEE. The CDR3 DNA reads as TGTGCCAGCAGCGTAGGTTGGGATTGGAACACTGAAGCTTTCTTT. This translates into CASSVGWDWNTEAFF.

As DNA, the CDR3 is TGTGCCAGCAGTTTGGCTTATGAGGCGAACACTGAAGCTTTCTTT. Protein: CASSLAYEANTEAFF. The rearrangement joins TRBV28 to TRBJ1-1; D is ambiguous. The CDR3 has 15 residues. CDR1 is MDHEN and CDR2 is SYDVKM in the germline V gene. V dropped 3 bases and J dropped 1 base, with 12 bases sitting between them. Supplemented by reference TRBV28 and TRBJ1-1, the full variable domain reads DVKVTQSSRYLVKRTGEKVFLECVQDMDHENMFWYRQDPGLGLRLIYFSYDVKMKEKGDIPEGYSVSREKKERFSLILESASTNQTSMYLCASSLAYEANTEAFFGQGTRLTVV.

This clone was seen a single time. The chain joins TRBV10-3 to TRBJ2-1; D may match TRBD1 or TRBD2 (5 bases each). This CDR3 has 13 residues. Per the germline V gene, CDR1 is ENHRY and CDR2 is SYGVKD. The germline V and J ends were trimmed by 7 bases and 10 bases, with 17 bases remaining between them. The chain's CDR3 is CAINSVSGTEQFF. The CDR3 coding sequence is TGTGCCATCAATAGTGTATCGGGGACGGAGCAGTTCTTC.

The chain couples TRBV2 to TRBJ2-7; no clear D. Germline CDR1 and CDR2: SNHLY and FYNNEI. CDR3 size: 13 residues. Trimming cost V 5 bases and J 0 bases, with 8 bases left between them. CDR3: CASSSDISYEQYF. CDR3 nucleotides: TGTGCCAGCAGTTCCGATATCTCCTACGAGCAGTACTTC. The full variable domain, with the rest looked up from reference TRBV2 and TRBJ2-7, is EPEVTQTPSHQVTQMGQEVILRCVPISNHLYFYWYRQILGQKVEFLVSFYNNEISEKSEIFDDQFSVERPDGSNFTLKIRSTKLEDSAMYFCASSSDISYEQYFGPGTRLTVT.

This chain joins TRBV11-2 and TRBJ2-3; TRBD2 is a possible D gene (5 bases). V gave up 1 base and J gave up 0 bases, with 11 bases separating them. The CDR3 consists of 16 residues. Germline V gives CDR1 SGHAT, CDR2 FQNNGV. CDR3 loop: CASSLGSAVSTDTQYF. CDR3 bases: TGTGCCAGCAGCTTAGGGTCAGCGGTTAGCACAGATACGCAGTATTTT.

The CDR3 DNA is TGTGCCAGTAAAACGTCCGGGACAGGGGGAGAAAAACTGTTTTTT. Protein: CASKTSGTGGEKLFF. The chain uses TRBV19 and TRBJ1-4, with 11 bases identical to TRBD1. J gave up 8 bases and V 7 bases, and 9 bases lay outside the gene matches. Germline values: CDR1 LNHDA, CDR2 SQIVND (reference sequence). The CDR3 runs 15 residues. Full variable domain (rest looked up from reference TRBV19 and TRBJ1-4): DGGITQSPKYLFRKEGQNVTLSCEQNLNHDAMYWYRQDPGQGLRLIYYSQIVNDFQKGDIAEGYSVSREKKESFPLTVTSAQKNPTAFYLCASKTSGTGGEKLFFGSGTQLSVL.

The chain employs TRBV28 and TRBJ1-5; no definite D call. Trimming pared 3 bases from V and 3 bases from J, leaving 6 bases between. The CDR3 contains 13 residues. Looked up from germline, CDR1 is MDHEN and CDR2 is SYDVKM. The DNA for the CDR3 is TGTGCCAGCAGTTTGGTGTTCAATCAGCCCCAGCATTTT. It translates to CASSLVFNQPQHF. Complete variable domain (other parts from reference TRBV28 and TRBJ1-5): DVKVTQSSRYLVKRTGEKVFLECVQDMDHENMFWYRQDPGLGLRLIYFSYDVKMKEKGDIPEGYSVSREKKERFSLILESASTNQTSMYLCASSLVFNQPQHFGDGTRLSIL.

This clone appeared once. The CDR3 is CASSSNQPYEQYF. The CDR3 coding sequence is TGTGCCAGCAGCTCCAACCAGCCCTACGAGCAGTACTTC. The gene calls are TRBV7-2 and TRBJ2-7; D not resolved. From germline, CDR1 is SGHTA and CDR2 FQGNSA. CDR3 length equals 13 residues. V gave up 4 bases and J gave up 2 bases, with 9 bases separating them.